Presented here are 5 T cell receptor beta chains from one specimen sequenced in a study of neurological immune-mediated disorders. TCRdb analysed the 5' RACE reads with MiXCR anew, one entry per CDR3 protein. The sample consists of fewer than 20,000 distinct CDR3 sequences, around 15% of them appearing once. Sequencing was done on a sample of PBMCs. These receptors came from a man aged 55 to 70 with HTLV-1-associated myelopathy (HAM/TSP).

The sample holds one count of this clonotype. The rearrangement joins TRBV20-1 to TRBJ2-1; D is perhaps TRBD2 (6 bases). This CDR3 has 13 amino acids. Trimming left V 6 bases short and J 8 bases short, with 17 bases between. Germline CDR1 is DFQATT and CDR2 is SNEGSKA (reference sequence). The CDR3 DNA is TGCAGTGCCTGGACGGGAAGGGAGGATGAGCAGTTCTTC. Protein: CSAWTGREDEQFF.

This clonotype was counted ten times or more. The chain combines TRBV30 with TRBJ1-1; possibly TRBD1 for D (6 bases). V gave up 1 base and J gave up 4 bases, with 10 bases separating them. The germline V gene has CDR1 GTSNPN and CDR2 SVGIG (reference sequence). The CDR3 runs 13 residues. The CDR3 spells CAWSEGGGTEAFF. CDR3 sequence (DNA): TGTGCCTGGAGTGAGGGGGGTGGCACTGAAGCTTTCTTT.

The gene calls are TRBV6-4 and TRBJ2-1; 10 positions match TRBD2. Per the germline V gene, CDR1 is MRHNA and CDR2 is SNTAGT. The CDR3 is 14 residues long. Trimming took 6 bases from V and 7 from J; bases not matched to a gene: 6. CDR3 DNA sequence: TGTGCCAGCAGAAGTGGACTAGCGGCAAATGAGCAGTTCTTC. It is translated as CASRSGLAANEQFF.

This clonotype occurred many times. This chain joins TRBV12-3 or TRBV12-4 and TRBJ1-2; no reliable D call. The CDR3 consists of 13 residues. V lost 3 bases to trimming and J lost 8 bases, with 13 bases between them. In DNA form, the CDR3 reads TGTGCCAGCAGTTTTAGGCCTACGGAGGGCTACACCTTC. This translates into CASSFRPTEGYTF.

Ten or more counts support this clonotype. The chain recombines TRBV7-6 with TRBJ2-5, with 9 nucleotides matching TRBD2. The junction had 9 bases not matched to a gene; V was cut back by 5 bases and J by 5 bases. From germline, CDR1 is SGHVS and CDR2 FNYEAQ. The CDR3 runs to 15 residues. CDR3 protein: CASSPRGSGGETQYF. In DNA, the CDR3 is TGTGCCAGCAGCCCCCGTGGTAGCGGGGGTGAGACCCAGTACTTC.